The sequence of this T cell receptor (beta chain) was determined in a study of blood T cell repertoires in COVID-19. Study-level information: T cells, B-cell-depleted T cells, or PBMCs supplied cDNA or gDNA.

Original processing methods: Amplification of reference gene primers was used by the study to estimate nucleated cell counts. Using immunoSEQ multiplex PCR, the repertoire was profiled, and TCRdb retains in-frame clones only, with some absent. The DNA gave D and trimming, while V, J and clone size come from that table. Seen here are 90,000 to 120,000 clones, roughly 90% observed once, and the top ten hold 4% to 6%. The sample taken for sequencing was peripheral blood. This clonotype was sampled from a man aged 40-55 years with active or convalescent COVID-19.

This chain's CDR3 is CASSLWRTVYNEQFF. The CDR3 coding sequence is TGTGCCAGCAGTTTATGGCGGACAGTATACAATGAGCAGTTCTTC. V gene TRBV28 combines with J gene TRBJ2-1; perhaps TRBD1 as D (6 bases). Trimming pared 0 bases from V and 4 bases from J, leaving 10 bases between. The CDR3 totals 15 residues. Germline V gene sequence: CDR1 MDHEN, CDR2 SYDVKM.